This T cell receptor beta chain is drawn from a study of lymphopenia after photon versus proton radiotherapy. Findings of the study overall: Proton therapy kept repertoires fairly stable, unlike photons, which gained effector/memory cells. After the lymphocyte nadir, photon-treated repertoires showed oligoclonal expansion, especially of CD8+ Temra cells.

A word on this clone: Its target is not known.

TCRdb's copy holds only in-frame clones and misses some; the assay was immunoSEQ multiplex PCR. The data hold around 160,000 clones, with less than 90% observed a single time. CDR1 and CDR2 (germline): SGHAT, FQNNGV. The J segment lost 4 bases and the V segment lost 4 bases, leaving 13 bases of the junction unmatched. This CDR3 comprises 18 residues. This chain links TRBV11-2 with TRBJ2-2, with TRBD1 matching over 9 bases. The source of this sequence is a man over 45 with gastric cancer. The sample consisted of peripheral blood, taken from a patient treated with photon-based radiotherapy. The CDR3 here is CASSSISDRGRPTGELFF. CDR3 in DNA: TGTGCCAGCAGCTCTATATCCGACAGGGGGAGACCCACCGGGGAGCTGTTTTTT.